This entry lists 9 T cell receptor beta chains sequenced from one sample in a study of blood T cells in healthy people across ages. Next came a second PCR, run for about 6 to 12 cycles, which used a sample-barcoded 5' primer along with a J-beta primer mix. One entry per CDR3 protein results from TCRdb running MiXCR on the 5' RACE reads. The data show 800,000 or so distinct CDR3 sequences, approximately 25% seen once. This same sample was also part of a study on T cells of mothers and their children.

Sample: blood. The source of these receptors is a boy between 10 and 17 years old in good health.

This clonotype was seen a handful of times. The DNA for the CDR3 is TGTGCCAGTAGTATTCTTGGGACAGGGCAATCCGGCGAGCAGTACTTC. This sequence encodes CASSILGTGQSGEQYF. The rearrangement joins TRBV19 to TRBJ2-7, with 9 bases identical to TRBD1. This CDR3 comprises 16 residues. V shed 3 bases and J 6 bases; nucleotides not matched to a gene: 12. The V gene's germline CDR1 is LNHDA and CDR2 SQIVND (reference sequence).

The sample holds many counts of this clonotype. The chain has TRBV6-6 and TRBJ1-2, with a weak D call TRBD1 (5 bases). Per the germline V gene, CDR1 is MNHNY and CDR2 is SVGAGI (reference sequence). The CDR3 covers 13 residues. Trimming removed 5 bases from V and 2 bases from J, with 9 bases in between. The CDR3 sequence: CASSRDGNYGYTF. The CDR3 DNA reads TGTGCCAGCAGTCGGGACGGCAACTATGGCTACACCTTC.

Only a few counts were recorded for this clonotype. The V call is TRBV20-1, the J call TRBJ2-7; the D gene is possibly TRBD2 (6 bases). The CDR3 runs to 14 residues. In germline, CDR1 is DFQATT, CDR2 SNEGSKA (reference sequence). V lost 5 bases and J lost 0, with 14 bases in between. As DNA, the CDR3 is TGCAGTGCTCGAGGGGACTCCAGCTCCTACGAGCAGTACTTC. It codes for CSARGDSSSYEQYF.

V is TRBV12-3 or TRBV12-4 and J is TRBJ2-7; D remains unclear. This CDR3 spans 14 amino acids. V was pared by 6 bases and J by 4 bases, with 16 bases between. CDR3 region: CASSQLLGSYEQYF. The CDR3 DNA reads TGTGCCAGCAGCCAATTGTTGGGCTCGTACGAGCAGTACTTC.

Here the CDR3 reads CASSDRVGGNTEAFF. The CDR3 DNA is TGTGCCAGCAGTGACAGGGTAGGCGGGAACACTGAAGCTTTCTTT. The chain combines TRBV25-1 with TRBJ1-1; D is perhaps TRBD1 (5 bases). CDR1 and CDR2 (germline): MGHDK, SYGVNS. Trimming removed 3 bases at V and 1 base at J, with 12 bases between. The CDR3 is made up of 15 amino acids.

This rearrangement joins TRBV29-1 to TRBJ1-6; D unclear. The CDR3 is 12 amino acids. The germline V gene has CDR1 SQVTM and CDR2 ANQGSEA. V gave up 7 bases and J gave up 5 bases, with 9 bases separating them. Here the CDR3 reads CSARKNNSPLHF. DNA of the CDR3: TGCAGCGCTAGGAAGAATAATTCACCCCTCCACTTT.

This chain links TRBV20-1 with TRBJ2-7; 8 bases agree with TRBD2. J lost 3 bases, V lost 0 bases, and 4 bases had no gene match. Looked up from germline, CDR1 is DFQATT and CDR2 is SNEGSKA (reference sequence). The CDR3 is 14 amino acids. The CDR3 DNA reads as TGCAGTGCTAGAGAGAGCGGGAGAGACTACGAGCAGTACTTC. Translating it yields CSARESGRDYEQYF.

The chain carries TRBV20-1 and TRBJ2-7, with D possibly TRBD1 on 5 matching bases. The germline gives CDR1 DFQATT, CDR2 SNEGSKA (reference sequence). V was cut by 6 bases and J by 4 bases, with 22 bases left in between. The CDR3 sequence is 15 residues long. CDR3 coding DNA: TGCAGTGCCAGGAATCCAGGGAAGGGCCCTTACGAGCAGTACTTC. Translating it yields CSARNPGKGPYEQYF.

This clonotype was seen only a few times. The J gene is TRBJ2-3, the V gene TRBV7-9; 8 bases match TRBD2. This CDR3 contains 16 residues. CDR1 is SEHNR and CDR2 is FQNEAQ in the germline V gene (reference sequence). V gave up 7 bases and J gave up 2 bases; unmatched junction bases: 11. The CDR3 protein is CASTQLLAGDTDTQYF. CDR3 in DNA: TGTGCCAGCACTCAGCTCCTAGCGGGCGACACAGATACGCAGTATTTT.